Following are 14 T cell receptor beta chains from one sample sequenced in a study of post-analysis software for immune sequencing data. General study points: Patients showed TRBV5-6, TRBV5-1 and TRBV20-1 among five TRBV segments more frequent than in controls.

Each TCR beta cDNA library carried unique molecular identifiers. TCRdb re-derived calls from the PCR reads in MiXCR, one entry per CDR3 protein. The data hold about 500,000 distinct CDR3 sequences, with under 55% observed a single time. No antigen has been identified for these receptors. The sequenced sample consisted of blood. These receptors originate from a girl aged 10 to 17 with multiple sclerosis.

This clonotype was counted only a few times. In this CDR3 the conserved last residue, phenylalanine or tryptophan, is missing, so a read error is likely. V is TRBV20-1 and J is TRBJ2-3, with TRBD1 identical over 9 bases. This CDR3 contains 13 residues. In germline, CDR1 is DFQATT, CDR2 SNEGSKA (reference sequence). The V segment lost 6 bases and the J segment 0 bases; nucleotides outside the gene matches: 1. The CDR3: CSAGTGSTDTQYL. CDR3 nucleotides: TGCAGTGCCGGGACAGGGAGCACAGATACGCAGTATTTG.

The rearrangement joins TRBV6-6 to TRBJ2-7; 7 bases map to TRBD2. Germline CDR1 reads MNHNY; CDR2 reads SVGAGI (reference sequence). With V trimmed by 6 bases and J by 5 bases, 13 bases remained unmatched. The length of the CDR3 is 15 residues. DNA for the CDR3: TGTGCCAGCAGCCCCTTCAAGGGAGGGCCCGACGAGCAGTACTTC. Its protein is CASSPFKGGPDEQYF.

This clonotype showed up just a few times. J is TRBJ2-3 and V is TRBV6-5; D uncertain. This CDR3 is 14 amino acids long. Germline CDR1 and CDR2: MNHEY and SVGAGI. V lost 5 bases and J lost 1, with 10 bases in between. CDR3: CASSDLQGTDTQYF. The CDR3 region has the DNA TGTGCCAGCAGTGATCTCCAGGGCACAGATACGCAGTATTTT.

The CDR3 sequence is CASSRGTGYETQYF. The CDR3 DNA follows: TGTGCCAGCAGCCGAGGGACGGGATACGAGACCCAGTACTTC. The rearrangement links TRBV7-9 to TRBJ2-7; D may match TRBD1 or TRBD2 (5 bases each). The DNA end favors TRBJ2-5, so the J call may be wrong. Germline lookup yields CDR1 SEHNR and CDR2 FQNEAQ (reference sequence). The CDR3 is 14 amino acids.

The chain employs TRBV7-3 and TRBJ2-3, with 8 bases matching TRBD2. This CDR3 contains 14 residues. Trimming at V came to 4 bases and at J to 4 bases, leaving 4 bases not matched to a gene. Germline assignment: CDR1 SGHTA and CDR2 FQGTGA. CDR3 amino acids: CASSSGTSADTQYF. The DNA for the CDR3 is TGTGCCAGCAGCTCCGGGACTAGTGCAGATACGCAGTATTTT.

This clonotype was seen a few times. The V call is TRBV5-1, the J call TRBJ2-5; 9 bases are shared with TRBD2. This CDR3 is 15 amino acids long. Losses at the gene ends were 4 bases for V and 2 bases for J; bases not matched to a gene: 6. Germline loops: CDR1 SGHRS, CDR2 YFSETQ. CDR3 loop: CASSPGTSIQETQYF. The CDR3, as DNA: TGCGCCAGCAGCCCCGGGACTAGCATTCAAGAGACCCAGTACTTC.

This clonotype was detected once. The V and J genes are TRBV5-1 and TRBJ2-1, with 7 positions matching TRBD2. Germline trimming cut 0 bases from V and 8 bases from J; bases unmatched to any gene: 8. Germline values: CDR1 SGHRS, CDR2 YFSETQ. This CDR3 spans 15 amino acids. The CDR3 region has the DNA TGCGCCAGCAGCTTGGTACTAGCGAGGAGCCATGAGCAGTTCTTC. Translated: CASSLVLARSHEQFF.

Only a few counts were recorded for this clonotype. The chain employs TRBV6-5 and TRBJ2-5, with 7 positions matching TRBD1. The end of the DNA aligns better with TRBJ2-7, so the J call may be wrong. The CDR3 is 14 residues long. Germline values: CDR1 MNHEY, CDR2 SVGAGI. This CDR3 is CASSRQGVGYEQYF. CDR3 nucleotides: TGTGCCAGCAGCCGACAGGGCGTGGGCTACGAGCAGTACTTC.

The chain couples TRBV7-9 to TRBJ2-7; D gene uncertain. Germline CDR1 is SEHNR and CDR2 is FQNEAQ (reference sequence). The V gene lost 1 base and the J gene lost 3 bases, with 10 bases spanning the gap. The CDR3 spans 14 residues. CDR3 in DNA: TGTGCCAGCAGCTTAGAGGTTTCCCTCTACGAGCAGTACTTC. Translation: CASSLEVSLYEQYF.

The rearrangement joins TRBV20-1 to TRBJ1-5, with TRBD1 matching over 7 bases. Germline-derived CDR1 and CDR2 are DFQATT and SNEGSKA (reference sequence). The CDR3 is 13 residues long. J was trimmed by 3 bases and V by 6 bases; bases with no gene match: 5. The CDR3 DNA is TGCAGTGCGCAGACAGGGTTCAATCAGCCCCAGCATTTT. This encodes CSAQTGFNQPQHF.

The rearrangement uses TRBV20-1 and TRBJ2-1, with 11 bases fitting TRBD2. V shed 4 bases and J 1 base; nucleotides not matched to a gene: 3. The germline V gene has CDR1 DFQATT and CDR2 SNEGSKA (reference sequence). CDR3 size: 15 residues. CDR3 DNA: TGCAGTGCTACTCGACTAGCGGGATCCTACAATGAGCAGTTCTTC. This gives the protein CSATRLAGSYNEQFF.

Only one count was recorded for this clonotype. The V call is TRBV28, the J call TRBJ1-5, with 7 bases matching TRBD1. Germline values: CDR1 MDHEN, CDR2 SYDVKM. With 8 bases clipped from V and 4 bases from J, the junction kept 11 bases outside the gene matches. The CDR3 totals 15 residues. Written as DNA, the CDR3 is TGTGCCAGCCTGTACGAAATGACAGGGAATCAGCCCCAGCATTTT. Translation: CASLYEMTGNQPQHF.

This clonotype has a single count. The V and J genes are TRBV20-1 and TRBJ2-1; D possibly corresponds to TRBD2 (5 bases). CDR1 is DFQATT and CDR2 is SNEGSKA in the germline V gene (reference sequence). The CDR3 consists of 17 residues. V was clipped by 6 bases and J by 0 bases, with 21 bases between them. The CDR3 sequence: CSAIRELGTSSYNEQFF. The CDR3 coding sequence is TGCAGTGCAATTCGGGAATTGGGCACTAGCTCCTACAATGAGCAGTTCTTC.

This rearrangement joins TRBV2 to TRBJ1-2, with D possibly matching TRBD1 (5 bases). The germline V gene has CDR1 SNHLY and CDR2 FYNNEI. Deletions cut 6 bases from V and 6 bases from J, with 14 bases between. This CDR3 region has 13 residues. The CDR3 bases are TGTGCCAGCAGACGTACCGGGGCAGATGGCTACACCTTC. Its protein is CASRRTGADGYTF.